What follows describes a single T cell receptor beta chain. The target of this receptor is not known. No quality values exist for individual bases; no much larger clone is one base distant. The source of the sample is a study of radiation and T cells in renal cell carcinoma (TCRdb year 2020). Notes on the research overall: Samples came from a clinical trial, in which primary renal cell carcinomas received 15 Gy stereotactic body radiation therapy followed by nephrectomy 4 weeks later. Across all 50 or so samples, 4,016,671 unique CDR3 nucleotide sequences, encoding 2.5 million to 3 million unique CDR3 amino acid sequences, were identified. In total, more than 50 samples underwent TCR beta sequencing: some 25 tumors plus 27 peripheral blood samples.

Following the manufacturer's recommendations, the immunoSEQ kit was used to generate TCR beta libraries from genomic DNA. Library preparation used a first multiplex PCR with proprietary primers, then a second PCR adding unique barcodes, with bead cleanups after each round. Each sample batch included a kit-provided positive control reaction and a negative control reaction. The final libraries were assessed on an Agilent 4200 TapeStation D1000 ScreenTape, pooled by volume, and quantified by qPCR. Sequencing was performed on an Illumina NextSeq500 with a MidOutput 150-cycle cartridge, and 156 Read1 and 15 Index1 cycles were run with kit custom primers. The pooled library was loaded at around 0.98 pM, with a roughly 22% PhiX control spiked in. On the study's bioinformatics: The vendor-processed data were analyzed in R, and a clonotype was defined as all T cells that share the same CDR3 nucleotide sequence. For clone abundance analyses, frequencies were normalized to the 10,000 most abundant clones per sample. Public T cell clones, averaging fewer than five per sample, were removed before analysis. An abundance difference of at least 32-fold between compartments was the criterion for calling clonotypes tumor-enriched or baseline blood-enriched. A beta-binomial differential abundance model was applied to find clonotypes that expanded or contracted between blood time points. Tumor-blood repertoire similarity was measured with the Baroni-Urbani and Buser coefficient, and group comparisons used two-tailed Wilcoxon tests in R. In TCRdb, the immuneACCESS table is reduced to in-frame sequences with V and J assigned. These tables do not hold every clone; where another copy was compared, an unresolved V gene accounts for under half, and the others remain unexplained. D and trimming come from the DNA, and the V and J calls and clone size come from that table. For this sample there are roughly 80,000 clones; just over 85% appear just once. The ten largest account for about 22% of the sample.

This specimen's time point label, per the study, means: blood 2 weeks post-SBRT. In the paper's terms, the treatment or condition label means: 15 Gy SBRT to primary tumor, nephrectomy 4 weeks later. Serial peripheral blood from radiation-treated patients was sampled at baseline, 2 weeks and 4 weeks after SBRT to track tumor-enriched clonotypes. Every patient's renal cell carcinoma showed clear cell pathology. The QIAamp DNA Blood Mini Kit (Qiagen) was used to prepare genomic DNA for TCR sequencing. Only samples passing all quality control checks were included in the analyses. From the cysteine through the phenylalanine, the CDR3 covers 14 amino acids. Only the CDR3 part of the read is kept: 42 bases, read in frame from the first base. Based on the germline V gene, the CDR1 and CDR2 sequences are SGHRS and YFSETQ. Trimming removed 0 bases from V and 2 bases from J, leaving 8 bases between the germline ends.

Study-wide conclusions, independent of this receptor: Because the trial had a single-armed design, the trial could not examine how radiation dose or scheduling affected the TCR repertoire. An increase in top tumor clonotypes in blood was observed from baseline to 2 weeks post-radiation, followed by contraction by 4 weeks, which was taken to suggest transient expansion of tumor-resident clones. Changes in the blood repertoire were not tracked past 4 weeks after treatment. Because pretreatment tumor biopsies were not available, the baseline intratumoral presence of clonotypes could not be determined.

The sample consisted of blood, taken from a patient whose treatment included radiotherapy and nephrectomy. This receptor was identified in a woman between 45 and 65 years old with renal cell carcinoma. This chain joins TRBV5-1 to TRBJ2-5; no D gene can be assigned with confidence. CDR3 sequence: CASSLGILQETQYF. The DNA is TGCGCCAGCAGCTTGGGAATACTTCAAGAGACCCAGTACTTC.